This TCR beta chain was obtained from a study of shared clonotypes between healthy human individuals. The wider study: Aged between 18 and 49, the donors were a couple of women and three men. Each donor's CD4 naive and CD4 memory cells filled three plates apiece, CD8 naive two, and CD8 memory one. Study-wide results and caveats: Among donors, sharing of clonotypes was expected to be affected by sequencing depth. Larger estimated richness was generally seen in naive subsets than in memory subsets.

The naive CD8 subset, CD45RO-negative cells positively selected for CCR7, excluded terminally differentiated effector memory CD45RA+ cells. Germline V CDR1 and CDR2: MNHEY, SMNVEV (reference sequence). V was shortened by 2 bases and J by 0 bases, with 4 bases between the two germline ends. The CDR3 length is 13 residues. Profiling relied on immunoSEQ multiplex PCR, and the TCRdb table lists in-frame clones only, not all of them. In the table there are about 2.1 million clones, 93% of which are singletons. This clone appeared once. Its antigen is as yet unknown. This sample includes further DNA sequences coding for the same CDR3.

Sequencing used naive CD8+ T cells from PBMCs. The J gene is TRBJ1-2, the V gene TRBV27; D is ambiguous. This sequence originates from a man younger than 35 in good health. Some clones in this sample may be carry-over from other donors' samples. The chain's CDR3 is CASSLTANYGYTF. CDR3 bases: TGTGCCAGCAGTTTAACAGCTAACTATGGCTACACCTTC.